The 26 T cell receptor beta chains below all came from one sample that was sequenced in a study of radiation and T cells in renal cell carcinoma. The sample's time point: blood 2 weeks post-SBRT. The treatment here: 15 Gy SBRT to primary tumor, nephrectomy 4 weeks later. Produced via immunoSEQ multiplex PCR; TCRdb's table is partial and in-frame only. The table records about 150,000 clones, approximately 88% of them present only once. Source: blood, taken from a patient whose treatment included radiotherapy and nephrectomy. Every receptor here comes from a woman between 50 and 59 years old with renal cell carcinoma.

The chain joins TRBV27 to TRBJ1-6; D call uncertain. The CDR3 is 12 residues long. V was cut by 3 bases and J by 5 bases, with 2 bases left in between. Germline values: CDR1 MNHEY, CDR2 SMNVEV (reference sequence). The CDR3 sequence: CASSFDNSPLHF. CDR3 bases: TGTGCCAGCAGTTTTGATAATTCACCCCTCCACTTT.

This chain joins TRBV30 and TRBJ2-6; D uncertain. This CDR3 comprises 15 residues. Germline CDR1 and CDR2: GTSNPN and SVGIG (reference sequence). The V gene lost 4 bases and the J gene lost 2 bases, with 12 bases spanning the gap. The DNA of the CDR3 is TGTGCCTGGATACGTCCGGGCACTGGGGCCAACGTCCTGACTTTC. This codes for CAWIRPGTGANVLTF. Using reference TRBV30 and TRBJ2-6 for the parts outside the CDR3, the full variable domain is SQTIHQWPATLVQPVGSPLSLECTVEGTSNPNLYWYRQAAGRGLQLLFYSVGIGQISSEVPQNLSASRPQDRQFILSSKKLLLSDSGFYLCAWIRPGTGANVLTFGAGSRLTVL.

This clone occurred a few times. In DNA form, the CDR3 reads TGTGCCAGCAGCCAAGACTGGGGAGTCGGCACTGAAGCTTTCTTT. This translates into CASSQDWGVGTEAFF. The chain employs TRBV14 and TRBJ1-1, with D unclear. V gave up 0 bases and J gave up 4 bases, with 12 bases separating them. Germline lookup yields CDR1 SGHDN and CDR2 FVKESK. This CDR3 spans 15 amino acids.

This chain uses TRBV19 with TRBJ2-3; 9 bases are shared with TRBD1. J gave up 2 bases and V 6 bases, and 6 bases lay outside the gene matches. Germline V gene data show CDR1 as LNHDA and CDR2 as SQIVND (reference sequence). The CDR3 sequence is 15 residues long. For the CDR3, the DNA is TGTGCCAGTAGCCCCGGGACAGGGACCACAGATACGCAGTATTTT. Translation: CASSPGTGTTDTQYF.

The J gene is TRBJ1-2, the V gene TRBV30; possibly TRBD1 for D (5 bases). The CDR3 sequence is 12 residues long. V was cut by 4 bases and J by 6 bases, with 12 bases left in between. Germline V gene sequence: CDR1 GTSNPN, CDR2 SVGIG (reference sequence). CDR3 in amino acids: CAWNGRGDGYTF. In nucleotides, the CDR3 is TGTGCCTGGAATGGGCGAGGGGATGGCTACACCTTC.

This sequence joins TRBV7-9 and TRBJ2-1; D remains unclear. Trimming stripped 3 bases from V and 2 bases from J, with 11 bases between. The CDR3 length is 15 residues. Germline loops: CDR1 SEHNR, CDR2 FQNEAQ (reference sequence). CDR3 coding DNA: TGTGCCAGCAGCTTTCCGGGCCTCACCTACAATGAGCAGTTCTTC. Protein: CASSFPGLTYNEQFF.

The chain carries TRBV11-2 and TRBJ1-1; D call uncertain. Trimming stripped 1 base from V and 0 bases from J, with 9 bases between. The CDR3 loop spans 15 amino acids. Germline loops: CDR1 SGHAT, CDR2 FQNNGV. As DNA, the CDR3 is TGTGCCAGCAGCTTAGCCCAGGTTCTGAACACTGAAGCTTTCTTT. This gives the protein CASSLAQVLNTEAFF.

The gene calls are TRBV9 and TRBJ2-7, with 7 nucleotides matching TRBD2. V trimming: 0 bases; J trimming: 0 bases; junction bases outside the gene matches: 9. The CDR3 sequence is 17 residues long. CDR1 SGDLS and CDR2 YYNGEE come from the germline V gene. CDR3 protein: CASSVGEGPPTSYEQYF. The CDR3 region has the DNA TGTGCCAGCAGCGTAGGGGAGGGCCCGCCAACCTCCTACGAGCAGTACTTC.

V is TRBV5-6 and J is TRBJ1-5; 9 nucleotides align to TRBD1. Germline lookup yields CDR1 SGHDT and CDR2 YYEEEE. Losses at the gene ends were 3 bases for V and 2 bases for J; bases not matched to a gene: 0. This CDR3 is built from 14 residues. CDR3 DNA sequence: TGTGCCAGCAGCTGGACAGGGGGCAATCAGCCCCAGCATTTT. This gives the protein CASSWTGGNQPQHF.

The genes are TRBV6-6 and TRBJ1-5; D not resolved. This CDR3 has 12 residues. From germline, CDR1 is MNHNY and CDR2 SVGAGI (reference sequence). V dropped 5 bases and J dropped 5 bases, with 7 bases sitting between them. The DNA of the CDR3 is TGTGCCAGCAGTCCCAATTATCAGCCCCAGCATTTT. Translation gives CASSPNYQPQHF.

J is TRBJ1-2 and V is TRBV6-6, with D perhaps TRBD1 (5 bases). V lost 4 bases to trimming and J lost 4 bases, with 13 bases between them. The CDR3 is 14 residues long. Per germline, CDR1 MNHNY and CDR2 SVGAGI (reference sequence). Here the CDR3 DNA reads TGTGCCAGCAGTTTCGGACAACCACGCTATGGCTACACCTTC. It is translated as CASSFGQPRYGYTF.

The rearrangement links TRBV2 to TRBJ1-6; 9 nucleotides line up with TRBD1. V gave up 6 bases and J gave up 10 bases; unmatched junction bases: 10. The CDR3 consists of 15 residues. Germline V gene sequence: CDR1 SNHLY, CDR2 FYNNEI. The CDR3 nucleotides are TGTGCCAGCAGGGAACCGGGACAGGGTGGCTCACCCCTCCACTTT. Amino acid sequence: CASREPGQGGSPLHF.

The rearrangement links TRBV4-2 to TRBJ2-1, with TRBD1 matching over 9 bases. The V gene's germline CDR1 is LGHNA and CDR2 YNFKEQ. With 0 bases clipped from V and 9 bases from J, the junction kept 6 bases outside the gene matches. The CDR3 is 15 amino acids. The CDR3 region is CASSQEPGQGSEQFF. Here the CDR3 DNA reads TGTGCCAGCAGCCAAGAGCCGGGACAGGGAAGTGAGCAGTTCTTC.

The chain employs TRBV13 and TRBJ1-3; unclear D gene. Per germline, CDR1 PRHDT and CDR2 FYEKMQ (reference sequence). V lost 8 bases, J lost 2 bases, and 10 bases lay in between. The CDR3 loop spans 13 amino acids. Written as DNA, the CDR3 is TGTGCCAGCCATAGGTTTACTGGAAACACCATATATTTT. Its translation is CASHRFTGNTIYF.

The V and J genes are TRBV5-1 and TRBJ1-2; the match to TRBD1 covers 8 bases. The CDR3 is made up of 14 amino acids. Germline loops: CDR1 SGHRS, CDR2 YFSETQ. J lost 3 bases, V lost 4 bases, and 5 bases had no gene match. The CDR3 region has the DNA TGCGCCAGCAGCCCTGCAGGGGGCGACTATGGCTACACCTTC. This encodes CASSPAGGDYGYTF.

The chain employs TRBV19 and TRBJ1-5; D call uncertain. Trimming removed 0 bases from V and 11 bases from J, with 17 bases in between. The CDR3 totals 15 residues. The germline CDR1 and CDR2 sequences are LNHDA and SQIVND (reference sequence). The CDR3 is CASSIDSKDLMTQHF. The CDR3 nucleotides read TGTGCCAGTAGTATAGATTCTAAGGACCTTATGACCCAGCATTTT.

A few counts support this clone. The chain combines TRBV7-6 with TRBJ1-1; no clear D. CDR1 SGHVS and CDR2 FNYEAQ come from the germline V gene. The CDR3 has 13 amino acids. The V gene lost 2 bases and the J gene lost 2 bases, with 6 bases spanning the gap. The CDR3 DNA sequence: TGTGCCAGCAGCTTACGAGCTAACACTGAAGCTTTCTTT. This gives the protein CASSLRANTEAFF. The full variable domain, rest sourced from reference TRBV7-6 and TRBJ1-1, is GAGVSQSPRYKVTKRGQDVALRCDPISGHVSLYWYRQALGQGPEFLTYFNYEAQQDKSGLPNDRFSAERPEGSISTLTIQRTEQRDSAMYRCASSLRANTEAFFGQGTRLTVV.

The genes are TRBV6-5 and TRBJ1-1; D call uncertain. V was cut by 5 bases and J by 5 bases, with 9 bases left in between. This CDR3 is 12 amino acids long. Germline CDR1 is MNHEY and CDR2 is SVGAGI. The CDR3 here is CASSLPSTEAFF. The CDR3 region has the DNA TGTGCCAGCAGTCTTCCGTCAACTGAAGCTTTCTTT.

V and J are TRBV5-6 and TRBJ1-2, with D possibly matching TRBD1 (5 bases). Per the germline V gene, CDR1 is SGHDT and CDR2 is YYEEEE. The CDR3 runs 16 residues. The ends were cut back, 0 bases at V and 4 bases at J, with 16 bases in the middle. DNA for the CDR3: TGTGCCAGCAGCTTGGTCCCGCCAGGGCCAATCTATGGCTACACCTTC. Protein: CASSLVPPGPIYGYTF.

V is TRBV19 and J is TRBJ2-1; D may be TRBD1 or TRBD2 (5 bases each). Germline assignment: CDR1 LNHDA and CDR2 SQIVND (reference sequence). CDR3 length: 16 amino acids. The V end was cut by 5 bases, the J end by 0 bases, with 14 bases between. The CDR3 region has the DNA TGTGCCAGTAGTCCTAGTCGGGGCCTCTCCTACAATGAGCAGTTCTTC. This gives the protein CASSPSRGLSYNEQFF.

The J gene is TRBJ2-1, the V gene TRBV7-2; possibly TRBD1 for D (6 bases). The CDR3 runs 13 residues. Deletions cut 5 bases from V and 7 bases from J, with 12 bases between. Looked up from germline, CDR1 is SGHTA and CDR2 is FQGNSA. CDR3: CASSRTGLNEQFF. CDR3 DNA sequence: TGTGCCAGCAGCCGCACAGGGCTGAATGAGCAGTTCTTC.

The V and J genes are TRBV5-8 and TRBJ2-3; 10 bases match TRBD2. The CDR3 sequence is 19 residues long. Germline-derived CDR1 and CDR2 are SGHTS and YDEGEE. J was trimmed by 2 bases and V by 0 bases; bases with no gene match: 12. CDR3 DNA sequence: TGTGCCAGCAGCTTGGGATCCGGGCTAGCGGGGGCCACCACAGATACGCAGTATTTT. Protein sequence: CASSLGSGLAGATTDTQYF.

The rearrangement uses TRBV5-1 and TRBJ2-3; D unresolved. CDR3 length: 12 residues. Germline CDR1 reads SGHRS; CDR2 reads YFSETQ. The V and J ends lost 2 bases and 6 bases respectively, with 7 bases between them. In DNA form, the CDR3 reads TGCGCCAGCAGCTTTTCCGAGGATACGCAGTATTTT. Residues: CASSFSEDTQYF.

On this clone itself: Other DNA sequences from this sample encode an identical CDR3 as well. The gene calls are TRBV14 and TRBJ1-1; 7 nucleotides agree with TRBD1. Per germline, CDR1 SGHDN and CDR2 FVKESK. This CDR3 comprises 15 residues. The junction had 4 bases not matched to a gene; V was cut back by 3 bases and J by 0 bases. The CDR3 nucleotides are TGTGCCAGCAGCCAGCTTACAGGGGTGAACACTGAAGCTTTCTTT. Translation: CASSQLTGVNTEAFF.

The chain links TRBV18 to TRBJ2-7; TRBD1 is a possible D gene (6 bases). The germline V gene has CDR1 KGHSH and CDR2 LQKENI. This CDR3 comprises 14 residues. Trimming shortened V by 4 bases and J by 3 bases, and 13 bases separated the two germline ends. For the CDR3, the DNA is TGTGCCAGCTCACTCTTACAGGGTGACTACGAGCAGTACTTC. Translation: CASSLLQGDYEQYF. Full variable domain (outside the CDR3, taken from reference TRBV18 and TRBJ2-7): NAGVMQNPRHLVRRRGQEARLRCSPMKGHSHVYWYRQLPEEGLKFMVYLQKENIIDESGMPKERFSAEFPKEGPSILRIQQVVRGDSAAYFCASSLLQGDYEQYFGPGTRLTVT.

The chain uses TRBV7-8 and TRBJ1-1; no reliable D call. CDR3 length equals 14 residues. The V end was cut by 6 bases, the J end by 1 base, with 12 bases between. Germline loops: CDR1 SGHVS, CDR2 FQNEAQ. CDR3 residues: CASRVRGRNTEAFF. The CDR3 DNA reads as TGTGCCAGCAGGGTACGAGGGAGGAACACTGAAGCTTTCTTT.